The rows below give T cell receptor beta chains drawn from one sample of a study of OX40 agonist ivuxolimab in advanced cancers. The assay was immunoSEQ multiplex PCR, and TCRdb's table has in-frame clones only and misses some. The top ten clones hold more than 1.5% of a sample with about 46,000 clones, over 75% of them seen once. This sample comprised CD4+ or CD8+ T cells sorted from blood, obtained in a trial of the OX40 agonist ivuxolimab. The source is an adult with an advanced solid tumor such as melanoma, head and neck, liver or kidney cancer. The CDR3 runs from the conserved cysteine through the conserved F or W. Some rows mark clone size as missing; the rest say once, few, many or name a class of expanded clone.

cdr3_length clone_size v_call cdr3_aa
15 NA TRBV29-1 CSVPRQGSSYNEQFF
15 NA TRBV6-1 CASSTQPGQFDTQYF
14 NA TRBV7-2 CASSLAGLWDGYTF
16 NA TRBV30 CAHGGGVALAKNIQYF
13 NA TRBV29-1 CSVEDQQAYEQYF
15 few TRBV5-6 CASSLVAGYGEKLFF
16 once TRBV27 CATHTGQGARNYGYTF
14 NA TRBV6-6 CASSYSGANYGYTF
15 NA TRBV6-5 CASSRGDRVADTQYF
14 NA TRBV2 CASSDPRGSGELFF
14 NA TRBV5-5 CASSQGRYNQPQHF
17 NA TRBV5-6 CASSPGTGVVNTGELFF
11 NA TRBV6-5 CASSQNYEQYF
10 NA TRBV7-9 CASSPQSYTF
15 NA TRBV11-2 CASSLGSQRGDGYTF
14 NA TRBV2 CASWDRGMNTEAFF
14 NA TRBV10-3 CAISEDGALRGYTF
14 NA TRBV14 CASRLQGSNEKLFF
11 NA TRBV7-2 CASSQLYEQYF
14 NA TRBV30 CAWSDGQGVYGYTF
15 NA TRBV7-3 CASSTWAEIREKLFF
15 NA TRBV6-5 CASSHRVPANTEAFF
14 NA TRBV7-2 CASSLGTDIPQAFF
13 NA TRBV6-1 CASSEVNRGGYTF
13 NA TRBV7-8 CASSLTYGNTIYF
14 NA TRBV5-6 CASSHIQVTYEQYF
16 NA TRBV5-5 CASSLGHSGAGNTIYF
14 NA TRBV6-5 CASSYSVPGNIQYF
15 NA TRBV4-1 CASSQVGGAVGELFF
17 NA TRBV5-1 CASSLQGPGQMNTEAFF
17 NA TRBV7-8 CASRLTGFWASTDTQYF
15 NA TRBV19 CASSRGQNYIYGYTF
15 NA TRBV2 CASSRRTGEPHEQYF
12 NA TRBV19 CASRAGENIQYF
17 NA TRBV10-3 CAISESQTGGYNQPQHF
13 once TRBV11-3 CASSPDGDSPLHF
18 NA TRBV11-2 CASSSLGRAGGSSYEQYF
13 NA TRBV7-9 CASSFLQNEKLFF
14 NA TRBV6-1 CASSGQQGAYEQYF
16 NA TRBV7-2 CASSLEGAGGIDTQYF
15 NA TRBV5-5 CASSFGGTLNTEAFF